The 7 T cell receptor beta chains below come from one sample, sequenced in a study of cytomegalovirus exposure and HLA in healthy donors. The PCR was carried out with 60 Vbeta primers and 13 Jbeta primers. Assay: immunoSEQ multiplex PCR; the TCRdb copy retains only in-frame clones and omits some. The sample carries around 160,000 clones, roughly 85% recorded once. Sequences were obtained from PBMCs. The receptors derive from a man aged 18 to 30 in good health and CMV-seropositive.

The chain employs TRBV15 and TRBJ1-1; no definite D call. The germline V gene has CDR1 LNHNV and CDR2 YYDKDF (reference sequence). Trimming removed 1 base at V and 3 bases at J, with 12 bases between. CDR3 length equals 15 residues. In DNA form, the CDR3 reads TGTGCCACCAGCAGAGCCCGTGGGCAGTACACTGAAGCTTTCTTT. Amino acids: CATSRARGQYTEAFF.

The genes are TRBV4-1 and TRBJ2-7; 7 bases fit TRBD1. The V and J ends lost 1 base and 4 bases, in that order; junction bases with no gene match: 4. The CDR3 has 14 amino acids. The germline V gene encodes CDR1 MGHRA and CDR2 YSYEKL. Written as DNA, the CDR3 is TGCGCCAGCAGCCAAGGCCGGGGACAGTACGAGCAGTACTTC. Residues: CASSQGRGQYEQYF.

The chain links TRBV28 to TRBJ1-5; no reliable D call. Germline CDR1 is MDHEN and CDR2 is SYDVKM. The CDR3 is 15 amino acids. Trimming took 6 bases from V and 0 from J, leaving 12 bases between them. The CDR3 reads CASSSDQYSNQPQHF. The DNA of the CDR3 is TGTGCCAGCAGCTCCGATCAGTATAGCAATCAGCCCCAGCATTTT.

The chain employs TRBV19 and TRBJ2-3, with D uncertain. Germline V gene sequence: CDR1 LNHDA, CDR2 SQIVND (reference sequence). V lost 3 bases and J 2 bases, leaving 9 bases between the germline ends. The CDR3 has 14 amino acids. The CDR3 reads CASSILEHTDTQYF. In DNA form, the CDR3 reads TGTGCCAGTAGTATCCTGGAGCACACAGATACGCAGTATTTT.

The sample holds one count of this clone. The chain carries TRBV5-1 and TRBJ2-3, with a possible D match to TRBD2 (6 bases). Germline CDR1 reads SGHRS; CDR2 reads YFSETQ. The CDR3 is made up of 18 amino acids. The V and J ends lost 2 bases and 0 bases respectively, with 19 bases between them. The CDR3 coding sequence is TGCGCCAGCAGCTTCCAATCCACTAGCCTGGGAAGCACAGATACGCAGTATTTT. Its translation is CASSFQSTSLGSTDTQYF.

Of note for this clone: Additional DNA sequences in this sample encode the identical CDR3. The chain uses TRBV30 and TRBJ1-5; 8 bases match TRBD1. V was pared by 0 bases and J by 5 bases, with 0 bases of the junction left unmatched. Germline V gene lookup returns CDR1 GTSNPN and CDR2 SVGIG (reference sequence). The CDR3 contains 13 residues. DNA of the CDR3: TGTGCCTGGAGTGTACAGGGGGATCAGCCCCAGCATTTT. This gives the protein CAWSVQGDQPQHF.

The rearrangement uses TRBV27 and TRBJ1-1; D is undetermined. V lost 5 bases and J lost 0, with 16 bases in between. Germline CDR1 reads MNHEY; CDR2 reads SMNVEV (reference sequence). This CDR3 spans 16 amino acids. The CDR3 DNA sequence: TGTGCCAGCAGTCCCGAGCGTGGGTATCTGAACACTGAAGCTTTCTTT. Protein product: CASSPERGYLNTEAFF.